This TCR beta chain was found in a study of T cells in tuberculosis. Germline values: CDR1 SGHKS, CDR2 YYEKEE (reference sequence). The CDR3 totals 14 residues. As to time point: new active TB diagnosis, blood taken before or within 7 days of starting treatment. Details on this clone: One end of the junction fails to match germline, which may point to a read error.

Profiling relied on immunoSEQ multiplex PCR, and the TCRdb table lists in-frame clones only, not all of them. The repertoire has some 49,000 clones, 90% to 95% of them found once; the top ten carry under 1.5%. This sequence originates from an adult with tuberculosis. The genes are TRBV5-5 and TRBJ1-1, with 7 nucleotides matching TRBD1. The sequencing used PBMCs, collected at tuberculosis diagnosis. The CDR3 is CASSPPDRNTKAFF. The CDR3 DNA reads as TGTGCCAGCAGCCCTCCGGACAGGAACACTAAAGCTTTCTTT.